This T cell receptor (beta chain) was captured in a study of blood T cell repertoires in COVID-19. Study in general: PBMCs, B-cell-depleted T cells, or T cells were the source of the cDNA or gDNA that made up the material.

Clinical history as reported by participants underpinned cohort assignment. Data came from immunoSEQ multiplex PCR; TCRdb stores just in-frame clones and leaves some out. This sample has under 500,000 clones; more than 80% occur once, and the top ten carry 0.95% to 1.2%. This clone occurred once. The CDR3 has 14 residues. Deletions cut 3 bases from V and 4 bases from J, with 11 bases between. Germline loops: CDR1 KGHDR, CDR2 SFDVKD. This receptor was identified in a man in his thirties or forties who had recovered from COVID-19. The chain joins TRBV24-1 to TRBJ1-1; tentatively, D is TRBD1 (6 bases). The specimen was PBMCs or T cells enriched from blood (not recorded which). DNA for the CDR3: TGTGCCACCAGTGATCCCGGACAGTCCACTGAAGCTTTCTTT. Translated, it gives CATSDPGQSTEAFF.